The sequence of this T cell receptor (beta chain) was determined in a study of cytomegalovirus exposure and HLA in healthy donors. In germline, CDR1 is SEHNR, CDR2 FQNEAQ (reference sequence). The CDR3 runs 15 residues. The germline V and J ends were trimmed by 5 bases and 2 bases, with 16 bases remaining between them. Primers: 60 Vbeta forward and 13 Jbeta reverse. Libraries were prepared by immunoSEQ multiplex PCR; TCRdb keeps only in-frame clonotypes and omits some of them. The table shows roughly 150,000 clones, with roughly 80% occurring only once. The sequenced material came from PBMCs. The V call is TRBV7-9, the J call TRBJ2-7, with D perhaps TRBD1 (6 bases). This TCR derives from a man aged 18 to 35 in good health and CMV-seropositive. The CDR3 sequence is CASSQQGQHAYEQYF. Here the CDR3 DNA reads TGTGCCAGCAGCCAACAGGGCCAGCATGCCTACGAGCAGTACTTC.